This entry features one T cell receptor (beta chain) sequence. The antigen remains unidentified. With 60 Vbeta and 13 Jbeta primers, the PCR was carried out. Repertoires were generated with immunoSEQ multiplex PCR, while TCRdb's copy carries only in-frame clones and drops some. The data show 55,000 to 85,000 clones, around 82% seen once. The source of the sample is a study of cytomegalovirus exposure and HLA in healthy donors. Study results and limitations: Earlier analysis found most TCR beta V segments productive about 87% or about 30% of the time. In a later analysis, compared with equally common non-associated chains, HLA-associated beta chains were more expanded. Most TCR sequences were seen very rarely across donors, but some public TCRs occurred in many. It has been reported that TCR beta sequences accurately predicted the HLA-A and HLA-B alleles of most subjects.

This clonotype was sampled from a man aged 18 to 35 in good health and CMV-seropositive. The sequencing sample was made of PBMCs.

CDR3 in DNA: TGTGCCATCAGTGACAAGACGAGAGGGACCTACAATGAGCAGTTCTTC. Its translation: CAISDKTRGTYNEQFF. The gene calls are TRBV10-3 and TRBJ2-1; maybe TRBD2 (5 bases). The germline gives CDR1 ENHRY, CDR2 SYGVKD. Trimming left V 3 bases short and J 2 bases short, with 14 bases between. The CDR3 is made up of 16 amino acids.